Shown below are 27 T cell receptor beta chains from a single sample sequenced in a study of long-term antiretroviral therapy in people with HIV. At survey level, the immunoSEQ assay was run in its v3.0 version. Measured with immunoSEQ multiplex PCR; TCRdb has only the in-frame clones, and not every one. The profile shows roughly 25,000 clones, roughly 80% of them singletons. The specimen was unsorted PBMCs, collected 2.1 years after starting antiretroviral therapy. The origin of the receptors is a man aged 25-45 years with HIV.

The chain couples TRBV9 to TRBJ2-1; 7 nucleotides align to TRBD2. V shed 3 bases, J shed 8 bases, and the junction held 17 bases outside the gene matches. This CDR3 comprises 17 residues. The germline CDR1 and CDR2 sequences are SGDLS and YYNGEE. DNA for the CDR3: TGTGCCAGCAGCGCCCTCTCGGGGGGTGGGGACCGGGATGAGCAGTTCTTC. Translated: CASSALSGGGDRDEQFF.

The chain is built from TRBV5-4 and TRBJ1-2; TRBD1 might be the D (5 bases). The V and J ends lost 4 bases and 8 bases respectively, with 18 bases between them. The germline V gene has CDR1 SGHNT and CDR2 YYREEE (reference sequence). The CDR3 extends over 14 amino acids. The CDR3 reads CASSLVGTGRGYTF. CDR3 coding DNA: TGTGCCAGCAGCCTGGTTGGGACTGGGCGAGGCTACACCTTC.

The chain has TRBV6-5 and TRBJ1-2; TRBD1 is a possible D gene (5 bases). V lost 0 bases to trimming and J lost 4 bases, with 12 bases between them. Germline CDR1 MNHEY, CDR2 SVGAGI. This CDR3 comprises 15 residues. The CDR3 DNA reads TGTGCCAGCAGTTACTCGGAAGGGGCAAGCTATGGCTACACCTTC. Protein: CASSYSEGASYGYTF.

The J gene is TRBJ1-4, the V gene TRBV30; 9 bases are shared with TRBD1. V was pared by 0 bases and J by 8 bases, with 4 bases of the junction left unmatched. CDR1 and CDR2 (germline): GTSNPN, SVGIG (reference sequence). This CDR3 contains 14 residues. The CDR3 DNA sequence: TGTGCCTGGAGTGTACAGGGGGCAGGCGAAAAACTGTTTTTT. Encoded protein: CAWSVQGAGEKLFF.

The chain links TRBV6-5 to TRBJ1-2; D ambiguous. Trimming removed 2 bases from V and 4 bases from J, with 17 bases in between. Germline V gene lookup returns CDR1 MNHEY and CDR2 SVGAGI. The CDR3 is made up of 16 amino acids. CDR3 loop: CASSYADGDWAYGYTF. The CDR3 region has the DNA TGTGCCAGCAGTTACGCGGACGGCGATTGGGCCTATGGCTACACCTTC.

This clone occurred a few times. J is TRBJ1-5 and V is TRBV10-2; D is unclear. Trimming pared 5 bases from V and 0 bases from J, leaving 5 bases between. The CDR3 is made up of 13 amino acids. Germline V gene data show CDR1 as WSHSY and CDR2 as SAAADI. CDR3 DNA: TGCGCCAGCAGTACCCATAGCAATCAGCCCCAGCATTTT. Translating it yields CASSTHSNQPQHF.

This clone has more than one count but fewer than ten. The V gene is TRBV19, the J gene TRBJ1-2; 9 nucleotides match TRBD1. Looked up from germline, CDR1 is LNHDA and CDR2 is SQIVND (reference sequence). J lost 4 bases, V lost 4 bases, and 10 bases had no gene match. The CDR3 length is 16 residues. CDR3 protein: CASSSPGQGHIYGYTF. CDR3 DNA sequence: TGTGCCAGTAGTAGCCCGGGACAGGGACATATCTATGGCTACACCTTC.

The gene calls are TRBV7-2 and TRBJ2-7; D is undetermined. Per germline, CDR1 SGHTA and CDR2 FQGNSA. The CDR3 is 12 amino acids. Trimming cost V 1 base and J 1 base, with 2 bases left between them. The CDR3 spells CASSLESYEQYF. The CDR3 DNA follows: TGTGCCAGCAGCTTAGAGTCCTACGAGCAGTACTTC.

V gene TRBV5-1 combines with J gene TRBJ2-7; weak D call: TRBD2 (6 bases). Trimming removed 4 bases at V and 3 bases at J, with 23 bases between. The germline V gene has CDR1 SGHRS and CDR2 YFSETQ. The CDR3 extends over 17 amino acids. In nucleotides, the CDR3 is TGCGCCAGCAGCATTTCCGGGACTCTCAAGGCTGGCTACGAGCAGTACTTC. Translated, it gives CASSISGTLKAGYEQYF.

This clone was seen a single time. The V gene is TRBV5-6, the J gene TRBJ1-2; D remains ambiguous. This CDR3 has 13 amino acids. Germline V gene data show CDR1 as SGHDT and CDR2 as YYEEEE. Trimming cost V 0 bases and J 4 bases, with 7 bases left between them. The CDR3 region has the DNA TGTGCCAGCAGCTTGGAAGCGAGCTATGGCTACACCTTC. Translating gives CASSLEASYGYTF.

The chain carries TRBV5-1 and TRBJ2-6; D may be TRBD1 (5 bases). The CDR3 runs 16 residues. V was clipped by 0 bases and J by 2 bases, with 9 bases between them. The germline V gene encodes CDR1 SGHRS and CDR2 YFSETQ. The CDR3 spells CASSLAFRAGANVLTF. The CDR3 DNA follows: TGCGCCAGCAGCTTGGCCTTCAGGGCTGGGGCCAACGTCCTGACTTTC.

The chain links TRBV14 to TRBJ2-1; D not resolved. Germline CDR1 reads SGHDN; CDR2 reads FVKESK. This CDR3 contains 15 residues. The V end lost 0 bases, the J end lost 8 bases, and 14 bases lay between the germline ends. The CDR3 here is CASSQEQLLGYEQFF. The CDR3 DNA reads TGTGCCAGCAGCCAAGAACAGCTCCTAGGTTATGAGCAGTTCTTC.

Judged by abundance, this clone is medium-sized. The rearrangement links TRBV7-9 to TRBJ1-2; 8 nucleotides line up with TRBD1. Trimming cost V 7 bases and J 1 base; bases outside gene matches: 8. CDR1 and CDR2 from the germline V gene are SEHNR and FQNEAQ (reference sequence). CDR3 size: 15 residues. CDR3 loop: CASIPGTGLNYGYTF. The CDR3 nucleotides are TGTGCCAGCATTCCCGGGACAGGCCTTAACTATGGCTACACCTTC.

The chain carries TRBV27 and TRBJ2-7, with D possibly being TRBD1 (6 bases). V lost 6 bases to trimming and J lost 3 bases, with 15 bases between them. CDR3 length equals 14 residues. Germline values: CDR1 MNHEY, CDR2 SMNVEV (reference sequence). For the CDR3, the DNA is TGTGCCAGCAGCCTAAGATGGGACATCTACGAGCAGTACTTC. Protein sequence: CASSLRWDIYEQYF.

The J gene is TRBJ2-7, the V gene TRBV19; 7 bases are shared with TRBD1. V lost 5 bases and J lost 2; bases outside the gene matches: 6. CDR3 length: 14 amino acids. Germline V gene sequence: CDR1 LNHDA, CDR2 SQIVND (reference sequence). DNA of the CDR3: TGTGCCAGTAGTGTGGGACAGCTCGCCTACGAGCAGTACTTC. Protein product: CASSVGQLAYEQYF.

The V gene is TRBV10-3, the J gene TRBJ1-1, with no clear D. Deletions cut 7 bases from V and 1 base from J, with 7 bases between. The CDR3 has 12 amino acids. Germline V gene lookup returns CDR1 ENHRY and CDR2 SYGVKD. CDR3 nucleotide sequence: TGTGCCATCAAAGGGCAGAACACTGAAGCTTTCTTT. Its protein product is CAIKGQNTEAFF.

This rearrangement joins TRBV7-6 to TRBJ2-1; 7 bases match TRBD2. Trimming at V came to 5 bases and at J to 1 base, leaving 5 bases not matched to a gene. The V gene's germline CDR1 is SGHVS and CDR2 FNYEAQ. The CDR3 spans 15 residues. The chain's CDR3 is CASSLGLTSYNEQFF. The DNA for the CDR3 is TGTGCCAGCAGCCTGGGACTAACATCCTACAATGAGCAGTTCTTC.

This sequence joins TRBV28 and TRBJ2-7; 8 bases fit TRBD1. Germline V lookup: CDR1 MDHEN, CDR2 SYDVKM. The V gene end was trimmed by 5 bases and the J gene end by 0 bases; junction bases not matched to a gene: 9. The CDR3 has 16 amino acids. In DNA form, the CDR3 reads TGTGCCAGCAGTCGCTTCAGGGGGCGCAGCTCCTACGAGCAGTACTTC. It specifies CASSRFRGRSSYEQYF.

This chain links TRBV27 with TRBJ2-1; no firm D call. This CDR3 spans 13 amino acids. Germline V gives CDR1 MNHEY, CDR2 SMNVEV (reference sequence). The ends were cut back, 3 bases at V and 4 bases at J, with 7 bases in the middle. In DNA form, the CDR3 reads TGTGCCAGCAGTTTTGGCCTATACAATGAGCAGTTCTTC. As protein: CASSFGLYNEQFF.

CDR3 sequence: CSTGGVTSTDTQYF. CDR3 in DNA: TGCAGCACTGGGGGGGTTACTAGCACAGATACGCAGTATTTT. V and J are TRBV29-1 and TRBJ2-3; 7 positions match TRBD2. The CDR3 extends over 14 amino acids. Germline-derived CDR1 and CDR2 are SQVTM and ANQGSEA. J lost 0 bases, V lost 8 bases, and 8 bases had no gene match.

The sample holds one count of this clone. The chain combines TRBV5-1 with TRBJ2-6; 7 nucleotides agree with TRBD1. The trim removed 0 bases at V and 0 bases at J, leaving 6 bases unmatched. Germline CDR1 reads SGHRS; CDR2 reads YFSETQ. The CDR3 is made up of 18 amino acids. The CDR3 loop reads CASSLGAQGSSGANVLTF. CDR3 DNA: TGCGCCAGCAGCTTGGGGGCACAGGGGTCCTCTGGGGCCAACGTCCTGACTTTC.

The chain uses TRBV7-8 and TRBJ2-3; D gene ambiguous. This CDR3 has 15 residues. CDR1 is SGHVS, CDR2 FQNEAQ, per germline. With 1 base removed from V and 0 bases from J, the gap between germline ends came to 8 bases. The CDR3: CASSLELGSTDTQYF. The CDR3 DNA follows: TGTGCCAGCAGCTTAGAGTTGGGGAGCACAGATACGCAGTATTTT.

Only one count was recorded for this clone. The rearrangement joins TRBV29-1 to TRBJ2-5; the D gene is possibly TRBD2 (6 bases). CDR1 and CDR2 (germline): SQVTM, ANQGSEA. CDR3 size: 12 residues. The V gene lost 5 bases and the J gene lost 4 bases, with 11 bases spanning the gap. CDR3 in amino acids: CSVWDFGETQYF. CDR3 DNA sequence: TGCAGCGTTTGGGACTTTGGAGAGACCCAGTACTTC.

This clone came up a few times. V and J are TRBV2 and TRBJ1-5; TRBD1 is a possible D gene (6 bases). Germline assignment: CDR1 SNHLY and CDR2 FYNNEI. V was cut by 1 base and J by 7 bases, with 14 bases left in between. The CDR3 is 15 amino acids. Written as DNA, the CDR3 is TGTGCCAGCAGTGAAGATCTAGGGGGTAGGCAGCCCCAGCATTTT. Its translation is CASSEDLGGRQPQHF.

The chain joins TRBV19 to TRBJ1-1; weak D call: TRBD1 (5 bases). V lost 1 base, J lost 2 bases, and 17 bases lay in between. The length of the CDR3 is 17 residues. Germline V CDR1 and CDR2: LNHDA, SQIVND (reference sequence). In DNA form, the CDR3 reads TGTGCCAGTAGTATAGGGCCGGCGAGACAGACTAACACTGAAGCTTTCTTT. Translated, it gives CASSIGPARQTNTEAFF.

In this sample, this clone turned up once. The chain is built from TRBV27 and TRBJ2-5; 8 nucleotides line up with TRBD1. With 5 bases clipped from V and 0 bases from J, the junction kept 11 bases outside the gene matches. Germline loops: CDR1 MNHEY, CDR2 SMNVEV (reference sequence). The CDR3 spans 17 residues. The CDR3 loop reads CASSGGPTGEYQETQYF. Written as DNA, the CDR3 is TGTGCCAGCAGTGGCGGCCCGACAGGGGAATACCAAGAGACCCAGTACTTC.

This clone showed up just once. This rearrangement joins TRBV28 to TRBJ2-7, with a tentative D call TRBD1 (5 bases). Germline CDR1 MDHEN, CDR2 SYDVKM. The germline V and J ends were trimmed by 3 bases and 4 bases, with 16 bases remaining between them. The CDR3 contains 15 residues. As DNA, the CDR3 is TGTGCCAGCAGTTTTCCCGGCCCCGCAGGGTACGAGCAGTACTTC. It is translated as CASSFPGPAGYEQYF.